This T cell receptor beta chain was obtained from a study of blood T cell repertoires in COVID-19. Study background: Sites in the United States, Italy and Spain provided acute and convalescent COVID-19 samples. PBMCs, B-cell-depleted T cells, or T cells were the source of the cDNA or gDNA that made up the material.

Authors' analysis steps: For nucleated cells, counts were estimated from reference gene primer amplification. Using immunoSEQ multiplex PCR, the repertoire was profiled, and TCRdb retains in-frame clones only, with some absent. V, J and clone size are taken as reported in that table, and D and trimming were inferred from the DNA itself. Of roughly 150,000 clones in the sample, about 85% were seen once. The V gene's germline CDR1 is SGHVS and CDR2 FNYEAQ. V dropped 8 bases and J dropped 4 bases, with 17 bases sitting between them. There are 14 residues in the CDR3. The J gene is TRBJ2-5, the V gene TRBV7-6; TRBD1 is a possible D gene (6 bases). The specimen sequenced was peripheral blood. This sequence originates from a woman between 65 and 79 years old with acute or convalescent COVID-19. CDR3 sequence: CASGLNRVGETQYF. The DNA for the CDR3 is TGTGCCAGCGGGTTAAACAGGGTTGGAGAGACCCAGTACTTC.